A selection of T cell receptor beta chains follows, all from one sample in a study of shared clonotypes between healthy human individuals. TCRdb's table, derived via immunoSEQ multiplex PCR, lists solely in-frame clones and lacks some. Of under 2.5 million clones in the sample, less than 95% were seen once. The material sequenced was naive CD4+ T cells from PBMCs. The receptors here all came from a man between 18 and 29 years old in good health. Some clones in this sample may be carry-over from other donors' samples. The CDR3 runs from the conserved cysteine through the conserved F or W. The D gene is left open where the match is weak. Size tells how often a clone was seen (once, few, many) or the class of an expanded clone, and some rows leave it out.

clone_size j_call cdr3_length v_call d_call cdr3_nt cdr3_aa
- TRBJ1-4 16 TRBV27 - TGTGCCAGCAGTCCACGGACAGCCCCAACTAATGAAAAACTGTTTTTT CASSPRTAPTNEKLFF
- TRBJ2-3 13 TRBV7-3 - TGTGCCAGCAGCTCCTGGACTGGAGATACGCAGTATTTT CASSSWTGDTQYF
- TRBJ2-7 16 TRBV7-9 - TGTGCCAGCAGGGGACCCTGGGGCAGGGGGGTCTACGAGCAGTACTTC CASRGPWGRGVYEQYF
- TRBJ1-4 12 TRBV5-1 - TGCGCCAGCAGCGCCGGGGACGTTGGACTGTTTTTT CASSAGDVGLFF
- TRBJ2-6 15 TRBV6-5 - TGTGCCAGCAGTTTCCAGGAAGCTGGGGCCAACGTCCTGACTTTC CASSFQEAGANVLTF
- TRBJ1-2 17 TRBV19 - TGTGCCAGTAGTCTGATGTTGGGTAAGAACTCTAACTATGGCTACACCTTC CASSLMLGKNSNYGYTF
- TRBJ2-7 16 TRBV9 TRBD2 TGTGCCAGCAGCCCCACCGGTGGCGGGGGAAACTACGAGCAGTACTTC CASSPTGGGGNYEQYF
- TRBJ2-7 14 TRBV5-5 TRBD2 TGTGCCAGCAGCTCGACTAGCGGGAGCAGCGAGCAGTACTTC CASSSTSGSSEQYF
- TRBJ2-7 16 TRBV9 - TGTGCCAGCAGCCCTAGGGGGTTCGGCGCTAGAGACGAGCAGTACTTC CASSPRGFGARDEQYF
- TRBJ2-5 14 TRBV7-8 TRBD1 TGTGCCAGCAGCCTGCGACAGGGCGCAGAGACCCAGTACTTC CASSLRQGAETQYF
- TRBJ1-2 11 TRBV6-6 - TGTGCCAGCAGTTATCTCTATGGCTACACCTTC CASSYLYGYTF
- TRBJ2-7 14 TRBV28 TRBD1 TGTGCCAGCACCGTAGGGGACAGTTACTACGAGCAGTACTTC CASTVGDSYYEQYF
- TRBJ1-2 12 TRBV29-1 - TGCAGCGTTGAAGTTTGGAACTATGGCTACACCTTC CSVEVWNYGYTF
- TRBJ1-2 12 TRBV6-5 TRBD1 TGTGCCAGCAGTCAACAGGGGGGTGGCTACACCTTC CASSQQGGGYTF
once TRBJ1-3 13 TRBV7-9 - TGTGCCAGCAGTCCCGGGCTGGGAAACACCATATATTTT CASSPGLGNTIYF
few TRBJ1-4 11 TRBV6-5 - TGTGCCAGCGGGAGGAGTGAAAAACTGTTTTTT CASGRSEKLFF
- TRBJ2-1 14 TRBV11-3 TRBD2 TGTGCCAGCAGCGTACGAGCGGGAACCAATGAGCAGTTCTTC CASSVRAGTNEQFF
once TRBJ2-6 15 TRBV6-5 - TGTGCCAGCAGTTACAGGGGTTCTGGGGCCAACGTCCTGACTTTC CASSYRGSGANVLTF
- TRBJ2-3 16 TRBV18 TRBD2 TGTGCCAGCTCGCAGGCGGGAGGCCCAAGCACAGATACGCAGTATTTT CASSQAGGPSTDTQYF
once TRBJ1-1 18 TRBV27 - TGTGCCAGCAGTTTGGGCGGCAGAGCAGGGAGGCTTTTCACTGAAGCTTTCTTT CASSLGGRAGRLFTEAFF
- TRBJ2-3 13 TRBV5-4 - TGTGCCAGCAGTCCTGTAGGGGGGCATACGCAGTATTTT CASSPVGGHTQYF
- TRBJ2-3 14 TRBV28 TRBD1 TGTGCCAGCAGTTCTCGGGACAGGCCAGATACGCAGTATTTT CASSSRDRPDTQYF
once TRBJ2-7 11 TRBV28 - TGTGCCAGCAGTTGGGCTTTCGAGCAGTACTTC CASSWAFEQYF
- TRBJ2-3 13 TRBV7-3 TRBD2 TGTGCCAGCAGCTTTCATAGCGGGACGGAGCAGTATTTT CASSFHSGTEQYF
- TRBJ1-5 15 TRBV5-8 - TGTGCCAGCAGTCCTGGACGGTATAGCAATCAGCCCCAGCATTTT CASSPGRYSNQPQHF
- TRBJ1-1 16 TRBV7-9 - TGTGCCAGCATCAAGGGCCCCCAAACAAGAAACACTGAAGCTTTCTTT CASIKGPQTRNTEAFF
- TRBJ1-5 15 TRBV30 - TGTGCCTGGAGTGTTGATAGGATTAGCAATCAGCCCCAGCATTTT CAWSVDRISNQPQHF